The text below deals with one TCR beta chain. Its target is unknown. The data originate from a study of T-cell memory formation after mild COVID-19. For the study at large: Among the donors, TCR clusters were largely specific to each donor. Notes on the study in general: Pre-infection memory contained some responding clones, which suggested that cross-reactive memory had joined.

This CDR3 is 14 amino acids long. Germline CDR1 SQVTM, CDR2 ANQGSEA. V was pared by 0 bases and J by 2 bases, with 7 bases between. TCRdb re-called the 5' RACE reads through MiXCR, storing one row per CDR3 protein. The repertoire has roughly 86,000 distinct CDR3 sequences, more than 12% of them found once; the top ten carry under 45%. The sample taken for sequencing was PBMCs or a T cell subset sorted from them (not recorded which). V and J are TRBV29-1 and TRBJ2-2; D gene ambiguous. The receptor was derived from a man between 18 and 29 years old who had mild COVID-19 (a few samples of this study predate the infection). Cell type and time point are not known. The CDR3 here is CSVEDWRNTGELFF. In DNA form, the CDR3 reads TGCAGCGTTGAAGATTGGAGAAACACCGGGGAGCTGTTTTTT.